The 5 T cell receptor beta chains listed next were all sequenced from one sample in a study of a mutant IDH1 vaccine in newly diagnosed glioma. Antigens of these TCRs are unknown. TCRdb keeps only in-frame clones here, not all; method: immunoSEQ multiplex PCR. Of about 31,000 clones listed, more than 75% are singletons. Time point of the sample: week 35, safety follow-up. It was 300 ug of mutant IDH1 20-mer peptide that made up each vaccine dose, given with topical imiquimod. The material sequenced was PBMCs, taken from a glioma patient whose treatment included an IDH1 peptide vaccine. Receptors originate from a woman aged 40 to 55 with glioma.

The chain uses TRBV27 and TRBJ2-5; a possible D gene is TRBD1 (5 bases). Germline assignment: CDR1 MNHEY and CDR2 SMNVEV (reference sequence). The CDR3 length is 13 residues. V was clipped by 6 bases and J by 10 bases, with 18 bases between them. CDR3 residues: CASSGQADQIQYF. The DNA for the CDR3 is TGTGCCAGCAGCGGACAAGCCGACCAGATCCAGTACTTC.

The V call is TRBV9, the J call TRBJ2-7; tentative D call: TRBD2 (6 bases). The germline CDR1 and CDR2 sequences are SGDLS and YYNGEE. Trimming cost V 0 bases and J 4 bases, with 14 bases left between them. The CDR3 runs 15 residues. CDR3 amino acids: CASSVAGAETYEQYF. In nucleotides, the CDR3 is TGTGCCAGCAGCGTAGCGGGAGCCGAAACTTACGAGCAGTACTTC.

The chain is built from TRBV4-2 and TRBJ2-5, with 10 bases aligning to TRBD2. V lost 1 base, J lost 2 bases, and 10 bases stayed unmatched. Germline-derived CDR1 and CDR2 are LGHNA and YNFKEQ. The length of the CDR3 is 18 residues. This chain's CDR3 is CASSQADLSSGGQETQYF. CDR3 nucleotide sequence: TGTGCCAGCAGCCAAGCCGATTTATCTAGCGGGGGTCAAGAGACCCAGTACTTC.

CDR3 coding DNA: TGCGCCAGCCGACTAGGGGGGGTCTATGGCTACACCTTC. This gives the protein CASRLGGVYGYTF. The chain couples TRBV5-1 to TRBJ1-2, with D possibly TRBD1 on 6 matching bases. This CDR3 region has 13 residues. Trimming removed 7 bases from V and 4 bases from J, with 14 bases in between. The germline CDR1 and CDR2 sequences are SGHRS and YFSETQ.

Only a few counts were recorded for this clone. The chain has TRBV25-1 and TRBJ1-1; no clear D. Germline CDR1 reads MGHDK; CDR2 reads SYGVNS. V dropped 2 bases and J dropped 3 bases, with 13 bases sitting between them. The CDR3 is 15 amino acids. The CDR3 loop is CASSELLGGDTEAFF. The CDR3, as DNA: TGTGCCAGCAGTGAACTCCTCGGAGGAGACACTGAAGCTTTCTTT.